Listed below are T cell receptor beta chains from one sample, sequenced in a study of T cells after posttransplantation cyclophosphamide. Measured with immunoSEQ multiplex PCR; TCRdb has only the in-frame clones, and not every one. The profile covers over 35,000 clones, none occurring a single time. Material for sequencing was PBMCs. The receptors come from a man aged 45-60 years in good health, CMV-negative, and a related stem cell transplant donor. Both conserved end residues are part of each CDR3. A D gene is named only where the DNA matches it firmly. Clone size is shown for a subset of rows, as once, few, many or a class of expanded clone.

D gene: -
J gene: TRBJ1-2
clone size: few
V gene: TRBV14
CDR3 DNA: TGTGCCAGCAGACAAGCGGCAGGGGCTTTTTATGGCTACACCTTC
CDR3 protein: CASRQAAGAFYGYTF

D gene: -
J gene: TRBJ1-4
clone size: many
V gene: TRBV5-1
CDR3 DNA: TGCGCCAGCAGCCCCGGGAGGGTGGGTGAAAAACTGTTTTTT
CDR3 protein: CASSPGRVGEKLFF

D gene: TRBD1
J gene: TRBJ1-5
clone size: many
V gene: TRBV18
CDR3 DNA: TGTGCCAGCTCACCGAGACAGGGGTCTAACCTCAATCAGCCCCAGCATTTT
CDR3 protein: CASSPRQGSNLNQPQHF

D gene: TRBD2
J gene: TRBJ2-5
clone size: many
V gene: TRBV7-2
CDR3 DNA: TGTGCCAGCAGCTCCATAGCGGGTGGGAGAGTCCAGTACTTC
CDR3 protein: CASSSIAGGRVQYF

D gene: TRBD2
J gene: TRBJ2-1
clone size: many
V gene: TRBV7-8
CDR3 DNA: TGTGCCAGCAGCTTCTACCAGCGGGGAGGGGTTGAGCAGTTCTTC
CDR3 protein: CASSFYQRGGVEQFF

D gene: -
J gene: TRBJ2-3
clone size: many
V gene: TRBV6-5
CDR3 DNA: TGTGCCAGCAGTCCAAGGGGGGGTCCCTCAGATACGCAGTATTTT
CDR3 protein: CASSPRGGPSDTQYF

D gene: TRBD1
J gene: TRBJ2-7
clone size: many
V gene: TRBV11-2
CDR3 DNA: TGTGCCAGCAGCACAGGGGTAGTTTCCTACGAGCAGTACTTC
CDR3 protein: CASSTGVVSYEQYF

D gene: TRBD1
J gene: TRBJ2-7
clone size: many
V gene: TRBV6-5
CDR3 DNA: TGTGCCAGCAGTTCCCCGGGACAGGGAATTTACGAGCAGTACTTC
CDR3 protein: CASSSPGQGIYEQYF

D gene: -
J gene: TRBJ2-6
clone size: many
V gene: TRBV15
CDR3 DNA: TGTGCCACCAGCAGTTCCTTCGGAGTGCATTCTGGGGCCAACGTCCTGACTTTC
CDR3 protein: CATSSSFGVHSGANVLTF

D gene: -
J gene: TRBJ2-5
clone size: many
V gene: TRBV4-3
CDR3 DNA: TGCGCCAGCAGCCGACGCCTAGTTGAGACCCAGTACTTC
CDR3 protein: CASSRRLVETQYF

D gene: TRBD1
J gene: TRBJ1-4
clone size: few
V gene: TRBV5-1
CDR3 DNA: TGCGCCAGCAGCTTTACGGACAGGGTTAGTGAAAAACTGTTTTTT
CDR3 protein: CASSFTDRVSEKLFF

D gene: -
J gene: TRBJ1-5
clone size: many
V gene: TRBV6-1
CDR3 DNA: TGTGCCAGCAGTGACGGGGTCTCCTATAGCAATCAGCCCCAGCATTTT
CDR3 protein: CASSDGVSYSNQPQHF

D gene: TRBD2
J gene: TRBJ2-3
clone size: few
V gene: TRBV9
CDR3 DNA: TGTGCCAGCACCACTGGACTAGCGGGATATGCAGATACGCAGTATTTT
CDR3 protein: CASTTGLAGYADTQYF

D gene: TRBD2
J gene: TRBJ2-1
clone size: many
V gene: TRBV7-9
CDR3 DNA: TGTGCCAGCAGCCCCCCGGGACTAGCGTTAAATGAGCAGTTCTTC
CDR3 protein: CASSPPGLALNEQFF

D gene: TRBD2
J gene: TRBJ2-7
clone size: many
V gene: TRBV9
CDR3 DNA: TGTGCCAGCAGCGTAGGACTAGCGGGGCCCTACGAGCAGTACTTC
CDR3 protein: CASSVGLAGPYEQYF

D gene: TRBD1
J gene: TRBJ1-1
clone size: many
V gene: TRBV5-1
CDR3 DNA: TGCGCCAGCAGCGGTGACAGGGTAGACGCTGAAGCTTTCTTT
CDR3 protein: CASSGDRVDAEAFF

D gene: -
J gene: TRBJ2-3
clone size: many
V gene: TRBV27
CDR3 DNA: TGTGCCAGCAGGATTCTGAGCGCCGATACGCAGTATTTT
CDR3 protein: CASRILSADTQYF

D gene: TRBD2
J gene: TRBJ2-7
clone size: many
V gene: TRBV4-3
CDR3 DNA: TGCGCCAGCAGCCAATCGGGAGTAGCGGGGGCCGATAGGGAGCAGTACTTC
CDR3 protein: CASSQSGVAGADREQYF

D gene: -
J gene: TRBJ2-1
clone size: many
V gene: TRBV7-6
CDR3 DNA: TGTGCCAGCAGCTTAGGTTCGGCGGGCAACTCCAATGAGCAGTTCTTC
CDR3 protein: CASSLGSAGNSNEQFF

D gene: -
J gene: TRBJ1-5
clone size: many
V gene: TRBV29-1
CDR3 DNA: TGCAGCGTCAGTCATAGCAATCAGCCCCAGCATTTT
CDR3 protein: CSVSHSNQPQHF

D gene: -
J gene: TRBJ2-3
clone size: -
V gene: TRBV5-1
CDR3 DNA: TGCGCCAGCAGCTTTATCCCCCGGACAGGAGGGACAGATACGCAGTATTTT
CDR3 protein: CASSFIPRTGGTDTQYF